This entry describes one TCR beta chain. Antigen specificity is unknown. The PCR had 60 Vbeta and 13 Jbeta primers. Clones were read by immunoSEQ multiplex PCR, and TCRdb kept only the in-frame ones, dropping some. The data contain some 95,000 clones, 60% to 80% of them singletons. This record comes from a study of cytomegalovirus exposure and HLA in healthy donors. The length of the CDR3 is 15 residues. Germline V gene sequence: CDR1 SEHNR, CDR2 FQNEAQ (reference sequence). V lost 1 base, J lost 6 bases, and 5 bases stayed unmatched. Broader study findings: Associated with cytomegalovirus, according to the listing, were around 160 TCR beta chains. Several V segments, TRBV6-2 and TRBV6-3 among them, could not be told apart and were dropped.

Source material: PBMCs. This chain uses TRBV7-9 with TRBJ1-4; 7 bases agree with TRBD1. This clonotype was sampled from a man aged 50-59 years in good health and CMV-seropositive. The CDR3 is CASSLVIGGDEKLFF. The CDR3 DNA is TGTGCCAGCAGCTTAGTTATAGGGGGCGATGAAAAACTGTTTTTT. Full variable domain (missing parts from reference TRBV7-9 and TRBJ1-4): DTGVSQNPRHKITKRGQNVTFRCDPISEHNRLYWYRQTLGQGPEFLTYFQNEAQLEKSRLLSDRFSAERPKGSFSTLEIQRTEQGDSAMYLCASSLVIGGDEKLFFGSGTQLSVL.